The rows below give T cell receptor beta chains drawn from one sample of a study of T cells in Graves' hyperthyroidism and ophthalmopathy. MiXCR was run by TCRdb on the multiplex PCR reads, yielding one entry per CDR3 protein. The sample shows 700,000 to 850,000 distinct CDR3 sequences, roughly 32% of them seen only once. Sequencing input: blood. Source of these receptors: a woman aged 40-49 years with Graves' hyperthyroidism. The CDR3 runs from the conserved cysteine through the conserved F or W. D genes are given only for firm matches. The size entry is marked missing in some rows and otherwise reads once, few, many or a size class.

TRBD1	-	TRBV7-2	TRBJ2-7	CASSSEGQGGQREQYF	TGTGCCAGCAGTTCGGAAGGACAGGGGGGGCAGCGCGAGCAGTACTTC
-	-	TRBV19	TRBJ2-7	CASSGSPTPDYEQYF	TGTGCCAGTAGTGGCTCACCGACACCGGACTACGAGCAGTACTTC
-	few	TRBV9	TRBJ1-2	CASSVNYAQGGYTF	TGTGCCAGCAGCGTTAATTACGCACAGGGTGGCTACACCTTC
TRBD2	-	TRBV7-2	TRBJ2-5	CASSLGFRGGAGETQYF	TGTGCCAGCAGCTTAGGATTTCGCGGGGGGGCTGGTGAGACCCAGTACTTC
TRBD1	-	TRBV7-2	TRBJ2-7	CASSRAASGTEYSYEQYF	TGTGCCAGCAGCAGAGCCGCATCCGGGACAGAGTATTCCTACGAGCAGTACTTC
-	few	TRBV29-1	TRBJ1-2	CSVEVWVTRRPGTPGIGYTF	TGCAGCGTTGAAGTTTGGGTTACGCGCAGACCGGGAACACCAGGAATTGGCTACACCTTC
-	-	TRBV6-1	TRBJ1-5	CASNPFDSNQPQHF	TGTGCCAGCAATCCTTTTGATAGCAATCAGCCCCAGCATTTT
-	-	TRBV6-5	TRBJ1-2	CASSYGNFGYTF	TGTGCCAGCAGTTACGGGAACTTTGGCTACACCTTC
-	many	TRBV29-1	TRBJ2-5	CSVNTEETQYF	TGCAGCGTTAACACAGAAGAGACCCAGTACTTC
TRBD1	-	TRBV7-8	TRBJ2-7	CASSFDRGETYEQYF	TGTGCCAGCAGCTTCGACAGGGGTGAGACCTACGAGCAGTACTTC
-	-	TRBV10-3	TRBJ1-6	CAISEDGGNNSPLHF	TGTGCCATCAGTGAGGATGGGGGTAATAATTCACCCCTCCACTTT
-	few	TRBV4-1	TRBJ2-6	CASSLSRSSGANVLTF	TGCGCCAGCAGCCTAAGCCGGAGCTCTGGGGCCAACGTCCTGACTTTC
TRBD2	many	TRBV2	TRBJ2-5	CASTTLGGGQETQYF	TGTGCCAGCACCACACTGGGGGGGGGTCAAGAGACCCAGTACTTC
TRBD1	many	TRBV7-9	TRBJ1-2	CASSAGWVGQGNYGYTF	TGTGCCAGCAGCGCCGGCTGGGTAGGACAGGGGAACTATGGCTACACCTTC
-	-	TRBV20-1	TRBJ2-7	CSARGDEGFYEQYF	TGCAGTGCTAGAGGGGACGAGGGGTTTTACGAGCAGTACTTC
-	-	TRBV7-9	TRBJ1-3	CASSLSPPGAGNTIYF	TGTGCCAGCAGCTTAAGCCCCCCGGGGGCTGGAAACACCATATATTTT
-	many	TRBV7-3	TRBJ1-1	CASSEWVVNTEAFF	TGTGCCAGCAGCGAATGGGTAGTGAACACTGAAGCTTTCTTT
-	few	TRBV6-6	TRBJ2-5	CATARERYETQYF	TGTGCCACCGCGCGTGAGAGGTACGAGACCCAGTACTTC
-	many	TRBV24-1	TRBJ1-5	CATSDPRDTNQPQHF	TGTGCCACCAGTGATCCTCGGGACACCAATCAGCCCCAGCATTTT
TRBD1	many	TRBV7-2	TRBJ1-5	CASRRDRGQPQHF	TGTGCCAGCAGACGGGACAGGGGTCAGCCCCAGCATTTT
TRBD1	-	TRBV7-2	TRBJ2-1	CASSLELGQGYNEQFF	TGTGCCAGCAGCTTAGAATTGGGACAGGGATACAATGAGCAGTTCTTC
-	many	TRBV7-9	TRBJ2-7	CASSYRSGYEQYF	TGTGCCAGCAGCTATCGGTCGGGCTACGAGCAGTACTTC
-	-	TRBV7-9	TRBJ2-1	CASSASGEQFF	TGTGCCAGCAGCGCATCGGGGGAGCAGTTCTTC
-	many	TRBV9	TRBJ1-2	CASSDGGGSGYTF	TGTGCCAGCAGCGATGGGGGAGGGAGTGGCTACACCTTC
TRBD1	-	TRBV20-1	TRBJ1-2	CSASDTQGAGGYTF	TGCAGTGCTAGTGATACCCAGGGGGCGGGGGGCTACACCTTC
TRBD1	-	TRBV4-1	TRBJ1-2	CASSQGGTGVGGYTF	TGCGCCAGCAGCCAAGGCGGGACAGGGGTCGGCGGCTACACCTTC
-	many	TRBV10-2	TRBJ1-1	CASRAPNTEAFF	TGTGCCAGCCGGGCCCCGAACACTGAAGCTTTCTTT
TRBD1	-	TRBV2	TRBJ2-2	CASRTGQGRGELFF	TGTGCCAGCAGAACGGGACAGGGCCGCGGGGAGCTGTTTTTT
-	many	TRBV2	TRBJ1-4	CASKRGWNEKLFF	TGTGCCAGCAAACGAGGATGGAATGAAAAACTGTTTTTT
-	many	TRBV19	TRBJ1-1	CASSNRVLDTEAFF	TGTGCCAGTAGTAACAGGGTTTTGGACACTGAAGCTTTCTTT
-	-	TRBV2	TRBJ1-2	CASSSGQRAGGYTF	TGTGCCAGCAGTTCAGGACAGAGGGCAGGTGGCTACACCTTC
-	-	TRBV11-2	TRBJ1-3	CASSSGDTGNTIYF	TGTGCCAGCAGCTCCGGGGATACTGGAAACACCATATATTTT
TRBD1	-	TRBV29-1	TRBJ1-1	CSADRGPSEAFF	TGCAGCGCCGACAGGGGGCCTAGTGAAGCTTTCTTT
-	-	TRBV4-3	TRBJ1-1	CASSPEYWDTEAFF	TGCGCCAGCAGCCCCGAGTATTGGGACACTGAAGCTTTCTTT
TRBD1	-	TRBV7-9	TRBJ2-2	CASSPGQGNTGELVF	TGTGCCAGCAGCCCAGGACAGGGCAACACCGGGGAGCTGGTTTTT
TRBD1	many	TRBV20-1	TRBJ2-6	CSAVYRDRASGANVLTF	TGCAGTGCTGTGTACCGGGACAGGGCCTCTGGGGCCAACGTCCTGACTTTC
-	-	TRBV11-3	TRBJ2-6	CASSARGANVLTF	TGTGCCAGCAGCGCCCGAGGGGCCAACGTCCTGACTTTC
-	-	TRBV10-3	TRBJ2-3	CAISVEGTDTQYF	TGTGCCATTTCGGTCGAGGGGACAGATACGCAGTATTTT
TRBD2	-	TRBV25-1	TRBJ2-3	CASGLAGTDTQYF	TGTGCCAGCGGACTAGCGGGTACAGATACGCAGTATTTT
TRBD1	few	TRBV13	TRBJ2-7	CASSRQGSDEQYF	TGTGCCAGCAGTCGACAGGGGAGCGACGAGCAGTACTTC
-	-	TRBV20-1	TRBJ1-2	CSARDKWGVGYGYTF	TGCAGTGCTAGAGACAAGTGGGGGGTGGGATATGGCTACACCTTC
-	few	TRBV6-5	TRBJ1-1	CASTGYTEAFF	TGTGCCAGCACGGGGTACACTGAAGCTTTCTTT
-	-	TRBV7-2	TRBJ1-6	CASSGGHNNSPLHF	TGTGCCAGCAGCGGGGGACACAATAATTCACCCCTCCACTTT
-	-	TRBV7-9	TRBJ2-1	CASSLGTPVDNEQFF	TGTGCTAGCAGCCTCGGGACTCCGGTCGACAATGAGCAGTTCTTC
-	-	TRBV5-1	TRBJ1-1	CASSLSPGTMEAFF	TGCGCCAGCAGCTTGTCCCCAGGGACTATGGAAGCTTTCTTT
TRBD2	few	TRBV7-2	TRBJ2-7	CASSLVLASGSSYEQYF	TGTGCCAGCAGCTTAGTCCTCGCTAGCGGGAGCTCCTACGAGCAGTACTTC
-	many	TRBV7-9	TRBJ1-5	CASSGRGKQPQHF	TGTGCCAGCAGCGGAAGGGGTAAACAGCCCCAGCATTTT
TRBD1	many	TRBV6-5	TRBJ2-7	CASSSGTGSYEQYF	TGTGCCAGCAGTTCGGGGACAGGATCATACGAGCAGTACTTC
-	many	TRBV15	TRBJ1-1	CATSRAAGGNTEAFF	TGTGCCACCAGCAGAGCAGCAGGCGGCAACACTGAAGCTTTCTTT
-	-	TRBV13	TRBJ2-7	CASSGQGGLEQYF	TGTGCCAGCAGCGGCCAGGGGGGACTCGAGCAGTACTTC
TRBD1	many	TRBV29-1	TRBJ1-2	CSGTGGNYGYTF	TGCAGCGGGACAGGGGGGAACTATGGCTACACCTTC
-	many	TRBV20-1	TRBJ1-6	CSAKSPLHF	TGCAGTGCTAAGTCACCCCTCCACTTT
TRBD1	-	TRBV2	TRBJ1-5	CASGSGTGANQPQHF	TGTGCCAGCGGGTCGGGGACAGGGGCAAATCAGCCCCAGCATTTT
-	-	TRBV7-7	TRBJ1-2	CASSLRGEISYTF	TGTGCCAGCAGCTTGCGGGGGGAGATCTCCTACACCTTC
-	many	TRBV9	TRBJ1-2	CASSVGNYGYTF	TGTGCCAGCAGTGTAGGAAACTATGGCTACACCTTC
TRBD1	-	TRBV6-5	TRBJ2-7	CASSFKTGGYEQYF	TGTGCCAGCAGTTTTAAAACAGGGGGCTACGAGCAGTACTTC
-	many	TRBV24-1	TRBJ2-2	CATSDLKGRGTGELFF	TGTGCCACCAGTGATTTGAAGGGGCGCGGCACCGGGGAGCTGTTTTTT
TRBD2	once	TRBV6-1	TRBJ2-5	CATNVPGLAGKETQYF	TGTGCCACCAACGTCCCGGGGCTAGCGGGGAAAGAGACCCAGTACTTC